This T cell receptor (beta chain) emerged from a study of T cell changes during pregnancy in multiple sclerosis. Sequenced by immunoSEQ multiplex PCR; TCRdb stores in-frame clones only, minus some. This sample has roughly 31,000 clones, with less than 90% found just once. V lost 1 base and J lost 10; bases outside the gene matches: 9. CDR1 is MGHRA and CDR2 is YSYEKL in the germline V gene. The CDR3 sequence is 14 residues long. Sequenced here: CD8+ T cells from peripheral blood mononuclear cells, sampled before pregnancy. The J gene is TRBJ1-1, the V gene TRBV4-1; TRBD1 matches 7 bases. The source is a female donor with multiple sclerosis, enrolled in a pregnancy study. The CDR3: CASSQVQGVGGAFF. CDR3 nucleotide sequence: TGCGCCAGCAGCCAAGTCCAGGGGGTGGGTGGAGCTTTCTTT.